Below, 11 T cell receptor beta chains from the same sample are listed, as sequenced in a study of blood T cell repertoires in COVID-19. Assay used: immunoSEQ multiplex PCR; TCRdb lists only in-frame clones, some missing. The sample includes tens of thousands of clones, around 89% of them seen just once. Sequencing was carried out using peripheral blood. These TCRs come from a man between 50 and 59 years old with active COVID-19.

The rearrangement joins TRBV15 to TRBJ2-7, with a possible D match to TRBD1 (6 bases). CDR3 size: 16 residues. Per the germline V gene, CDR1 is LNHNV and CDR2 is YYDKDF (reference sequence). V gave up 0 bases and J gave up 2 bases, with 14 bases separating them. CDR3 nucleotides: TGTGCCACCAGCAGAGATTACGGGACACCCCCCTACGAGCAGTACTTC. Its protein product is CATSRDYGTPPYEQYF.

Here the CDR3 reads CASSTGLVGVVTQYF. CDR3 nucleotides: TGCGCCAGCAGTACGGGACTAGTCGGGGTGGTGACCCAGTACTTC. This chain links TRBV10-2 with TRBJ2-5; 8 nucleotides match TRBD2. The V segment lost 5 bases and the J segment 7 bases; nucleotides outside the gene matches: 12. Per the germline V gene, CDR1 is WSHSY and CDR2 is SAAADI. This CDR3 has 15 amino acids.

The rearrangement joins TRBV3-1 (or the pseudogene TRBV3-2) to TRBJ2-4; TRBD2 matches at 13 bases. J lost 2 bases, V lost 1 base, and 5 bases had no gene match. Germline V gives CDR1 LGHDT, CDR2 YNNKEL (reference sequence). The CDR3 consists of 18 residues. CDR3 sequence reads: CASSQGTSGGFPKNIQYF. The CDR3 nucleotides are TGTGCCAGCAGCCAAGGGACTAGCGGGGGATTTCCCAAAAACATTCAGTACTTC.

V usage is TRBV6-5 and J usage is TRBJ1-2, with D tentatively TRBD1 (5 bases). The CDR3 sequence is 15 residues long. Germline V gene sequence: CDR1 MNHEY, CDR2 SVGAGI. The V and J ends lost 5 bases and 3 bases respectively, with 16 bases between them. The CDR3 DNA reads as TGTGCCAGCAGTCCCGGGCCCCAGGGTGACTATGGCTACACCTTC. It translates to CASSPGPQGDYGYTF.

There are a few counts of this clone. The rearrangement uses TRBV12-3 or TRBV12-4 and TRBJ2-5; D might be TRBD2 (6 bases). V lost 8 bases to trimming and J lost 2 bases, with 12 bases between them. CDR3 size: 13 residues. CDR3 residues: CASGTGLQETQYF. The CDR3 nucleotides read TGTGCCAGCGGGACGGGACTTCAAGAGACCCAGTACTTC.

This chain uses TRBV19 with TRBJ1-1, with 7 bases lining up with TRBD1. CDR3 size: 15 residues. After removal of 7 bases from V and 4 bases from J, the junction contained 12 bases not matched to a gene. The V gene's germline CDR1 is LNHDA and CDR2 SQIVND (reference sequence). The CDR3 spells CASIPPGGSGTEAFF. The CDR3 coding sequence is TGTGCCAGTATTCCGCCAGGGGGTTCGGGCACTGAAGCTTTCTTT.

The chain uses TRBV6-4 and TRBJ2-1; 7 nucleotides line up with TRBD2. V gave up 2 bases and J gave up 9 bases; unmatched junction bases: 10. Germline CDR1 MRHNA, CDR2 SNTAGT. The length of the CDR3 is 15 residues. The CDR3 reads CASSDGGEEYSEQFF. Here the CDR3 DNA reads TGTGCCAGCAGTGACGGGGGGGAGGAGTATAGTGAGCAGTTCTTC.

This clone has only one observation. The junction does not match germline at one end; this may be a read error. The V call is TRBV7-7, the J call TRBJ2-5; D remains unclear. The CDR3 extends over 13 amino acids. Germline V CDR1 and CDR2: SSHAT, FNYEAQ (reference sequence). The CDR3 here is CASSLGPQETQYF. DNA of the CDR3: TGTGCTAGCAGCTTAGGGCCCCAAGAGACCCAGTACTTC.

The rearrangement uses TRBV7-9 and TRBJ1-4, with 8 bases aligning to TRBD1. The J segment lost 8 bases and the V segment lost 0 bases, leaving 5 bases of the junction unmatched. The CDR3 is 15 residues long. Germline values: CDR1 SEHNR, CDR2 FQNEAQ (reference sequence). The CDR3 nucleotides are TGTGCCAGCAGCTTAGCCCGGACAGGGAAGGAAAAACTGTTTTTT. It is translated as CASSLARTGKEKLFF.

This clone showed up just a few times. The sample contains more than one DNA sequence encoding this CDR3. The gene calls are TRBV19 and TRBJ1-1, with a possible D match to TRBD1 (5 bases). V was shortened by 6 bases and J by 1 base, with 9 bases between the two germline ends. The germline V gene has CDR1 LNHDA and CDR2 SQIVND (reference sequence). The CDR3 totals 13 residues. The CDR3 bases are TGTGCCAGTAGCATGACAGCGAACACTGAAGCTTTCTTT. As protein: CASSMTANTEAFF. The variable domain in full, with the rest retrieved from reference TRBV19 and TRBJ1-1, is DGGITQSPKYLFRKEGQNVTLSCEQNLNHDAMYWYRQDPGQGLRLIYYSQIVNDFQKGDIAEGYSVSREKKESFPLTVTSAQKNPTAFYLCASSMTANTEAFFGQGTRLTVV.

This clone was counted a single time. This chain links TRBV19 with TRBJ1-2, with 10 bases fitting TRBD1. The germline V gene has CDR1 LNHDA and CDR2 SQIVND (reference sequence). The V gene end was trimmed by 2 bases and the J gene end by 7 bases; junction bases not matched to a gene: 4. This CDR3 comprises 14 residues. CDR3 sequence (DNA): TGTGCCAGTAGTATAAGGACAGGGGGTCCTGGCTACACCTTC. Translating it yields CASSIRTGGPGYTF.